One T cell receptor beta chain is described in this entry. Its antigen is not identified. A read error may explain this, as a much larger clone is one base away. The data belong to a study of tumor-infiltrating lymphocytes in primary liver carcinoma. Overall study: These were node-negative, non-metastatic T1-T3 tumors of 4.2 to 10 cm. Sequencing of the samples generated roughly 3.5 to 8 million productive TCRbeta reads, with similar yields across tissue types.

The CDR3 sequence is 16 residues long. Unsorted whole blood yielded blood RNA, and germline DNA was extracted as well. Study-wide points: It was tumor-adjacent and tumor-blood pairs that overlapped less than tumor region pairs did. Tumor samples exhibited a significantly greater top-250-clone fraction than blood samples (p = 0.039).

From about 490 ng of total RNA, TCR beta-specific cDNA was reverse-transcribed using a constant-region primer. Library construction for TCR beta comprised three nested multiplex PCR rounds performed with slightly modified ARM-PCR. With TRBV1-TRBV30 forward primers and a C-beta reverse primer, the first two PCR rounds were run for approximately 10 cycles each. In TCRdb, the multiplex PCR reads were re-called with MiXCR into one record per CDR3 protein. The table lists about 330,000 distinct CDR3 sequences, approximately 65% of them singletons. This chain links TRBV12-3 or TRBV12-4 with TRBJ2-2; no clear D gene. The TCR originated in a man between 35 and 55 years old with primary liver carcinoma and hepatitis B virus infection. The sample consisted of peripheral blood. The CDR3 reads CASNLKGTVNTGELFF. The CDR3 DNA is TGTGCCAGCAATTTAAAGGGAACCGTGAACACCGGGGAGCTGTTTTTT.